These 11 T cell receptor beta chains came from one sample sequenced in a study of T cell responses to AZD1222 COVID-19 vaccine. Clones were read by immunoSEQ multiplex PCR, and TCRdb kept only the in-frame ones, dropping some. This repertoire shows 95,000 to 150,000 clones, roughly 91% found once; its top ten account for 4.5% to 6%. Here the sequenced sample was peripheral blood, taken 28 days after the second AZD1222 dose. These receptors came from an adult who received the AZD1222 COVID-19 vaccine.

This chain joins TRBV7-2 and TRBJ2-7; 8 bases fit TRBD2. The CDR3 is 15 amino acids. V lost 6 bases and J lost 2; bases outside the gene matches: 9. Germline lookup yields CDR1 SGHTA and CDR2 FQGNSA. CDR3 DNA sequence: TGTGCCAGCAGTCTACTAGCGGTCCGTACCTACGAGCAGTACTTC. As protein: CASSLLAVRTYEQYF.

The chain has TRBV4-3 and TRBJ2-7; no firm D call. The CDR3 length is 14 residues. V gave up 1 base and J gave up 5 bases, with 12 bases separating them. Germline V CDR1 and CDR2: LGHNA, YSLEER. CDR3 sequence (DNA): TGCGCCAGCAGCCAAGTCCAGCAGGAAAACGAGCAGTACTTC. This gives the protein CASSQVQQENEQYF.

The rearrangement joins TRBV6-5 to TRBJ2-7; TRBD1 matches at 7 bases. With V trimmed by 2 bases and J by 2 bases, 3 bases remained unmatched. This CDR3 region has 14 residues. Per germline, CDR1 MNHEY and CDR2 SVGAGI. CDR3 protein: CASSYRDRPYEQYF. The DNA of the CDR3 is TGTGCCAGCAGTTACCGGGACAGACCCTACGAGCAGTACTTC.

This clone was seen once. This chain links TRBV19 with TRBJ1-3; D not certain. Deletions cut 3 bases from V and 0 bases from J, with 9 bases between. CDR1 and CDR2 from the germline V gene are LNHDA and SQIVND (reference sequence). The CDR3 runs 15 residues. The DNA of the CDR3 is TGTGCCAGTAGTATCTCCCGTAACTCTGGAAACACCATATATTTT. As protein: CASSISRNSGNTIYF.

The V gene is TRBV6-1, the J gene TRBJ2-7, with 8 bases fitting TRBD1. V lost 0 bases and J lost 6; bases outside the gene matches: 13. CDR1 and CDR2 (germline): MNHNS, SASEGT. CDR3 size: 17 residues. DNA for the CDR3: TGTGCCAGCAGTGAAGCGCAGGACAGGGTTTTTTTGAGCGAGCAGTACTTC. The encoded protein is CASSEAQDRVFLSEQYF.

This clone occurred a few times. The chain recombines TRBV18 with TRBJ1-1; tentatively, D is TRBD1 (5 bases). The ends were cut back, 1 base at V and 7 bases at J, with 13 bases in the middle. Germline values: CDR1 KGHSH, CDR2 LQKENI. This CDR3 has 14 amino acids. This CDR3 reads CASSPQQGTSEAFF. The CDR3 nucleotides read TGTGCCAGCTCACCACAGCAGGGTACCAGTGAAGCTTTCTTT.

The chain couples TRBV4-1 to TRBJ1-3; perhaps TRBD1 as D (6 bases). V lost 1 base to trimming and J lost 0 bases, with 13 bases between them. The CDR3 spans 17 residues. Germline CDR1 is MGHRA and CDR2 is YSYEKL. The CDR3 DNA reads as TGCGCCAGCAGCCAAGTCCCGCAGGGGTCCTCTGGAAACACCATATATTTT. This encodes CASSQVPQGSSGNTIYF.

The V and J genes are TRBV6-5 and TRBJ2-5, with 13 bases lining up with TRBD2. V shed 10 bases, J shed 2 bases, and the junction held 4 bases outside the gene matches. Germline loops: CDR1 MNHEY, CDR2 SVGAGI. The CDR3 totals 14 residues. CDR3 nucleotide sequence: TGTGCCACCCAGACTAGCGGGGGGCAAGAGACCCAGTACTTC. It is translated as CATQTSGGQETQYF.

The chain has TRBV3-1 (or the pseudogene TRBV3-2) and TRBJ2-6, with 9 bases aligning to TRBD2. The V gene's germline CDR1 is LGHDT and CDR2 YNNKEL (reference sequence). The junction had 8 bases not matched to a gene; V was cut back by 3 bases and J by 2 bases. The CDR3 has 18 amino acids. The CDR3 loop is CASSHSGTSLTGANVLTF. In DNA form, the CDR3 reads TGTGCCAGCAGCCACTCCGGGACTAGCTTGACTGGGGCCAACGTCCTGACTTTC.

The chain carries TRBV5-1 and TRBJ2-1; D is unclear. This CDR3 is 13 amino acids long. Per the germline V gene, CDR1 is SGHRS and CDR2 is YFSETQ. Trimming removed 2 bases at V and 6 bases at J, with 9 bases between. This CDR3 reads CASSFANTNEQFF. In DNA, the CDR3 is TGCGCCAGCAGCTTTGCCAACACCAATGAGCAGTTCTTC. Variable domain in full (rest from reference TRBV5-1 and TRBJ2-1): KAGVTQTPRYLIKTRGQQVTLSCSPISGHRSVSWYQQTPGQGLQFLFEYFSETQRNKGNFPGRFSGRQFSNSRSEMNVSTLELGDSALYLCASSFANTNEQFFGPGTRLTVL.

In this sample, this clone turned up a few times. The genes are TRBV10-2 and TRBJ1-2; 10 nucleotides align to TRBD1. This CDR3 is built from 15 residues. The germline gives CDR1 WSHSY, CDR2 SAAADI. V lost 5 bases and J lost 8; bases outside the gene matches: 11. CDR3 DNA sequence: TGCGCCAGCAGTTCAACGGGACAGGGGCGCCTGGGCTACACCTTC. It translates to CASSSTGQGRLGYTF.